The source of this T cell receptor beta chain is a study of PD-1 blockade in classical Hodgkin lymphoma. General study findings and limits: Before treatment, complete responders showed about the same diversity as newly diagnosed patients.

Sequencing was performed with immunoSEQ multiplex PCR; in TCRdb, only in-frame clones are kept and a portion is missing. The data hold more than 85,000 clones, with approximately 89% observed a single time. Germline CDR1 is SNHLY and CDR2 is FYNNEI. The J segment lost 3 bases and the V segment lost 3 bases, leaving 3 bases of the junction unmatched. This CDR3 spans 15 amino acids. Notes on this clone: The antigen is unknown.

The time point denotes: cycle 4 day 1 (C4D1), after less than 7 weeks of nivolumab. After autologous stem cell transplantation all patients relapsed, and prior brentuximab vedotin exposure differed between cohorts. Best outcomes ranged across complete response, partial response and progressive disease. Sequencing used peripheral blood mononuclear cells (PBMCs), obtained before the fourth cycle of nivolumab. The chain joins TRBV2 to TRBJ1-2; 11 bases are a match to TRBD1. The receptor was isolated from a human donor with classical Hodgkin lymphoma. The CDR3 DNA sequence: TGTGCCAGCAGTGAGGGACAGGGGGACCACTATGGCTACACCTTC. It codes for CASSEGQGDHYGYTF.